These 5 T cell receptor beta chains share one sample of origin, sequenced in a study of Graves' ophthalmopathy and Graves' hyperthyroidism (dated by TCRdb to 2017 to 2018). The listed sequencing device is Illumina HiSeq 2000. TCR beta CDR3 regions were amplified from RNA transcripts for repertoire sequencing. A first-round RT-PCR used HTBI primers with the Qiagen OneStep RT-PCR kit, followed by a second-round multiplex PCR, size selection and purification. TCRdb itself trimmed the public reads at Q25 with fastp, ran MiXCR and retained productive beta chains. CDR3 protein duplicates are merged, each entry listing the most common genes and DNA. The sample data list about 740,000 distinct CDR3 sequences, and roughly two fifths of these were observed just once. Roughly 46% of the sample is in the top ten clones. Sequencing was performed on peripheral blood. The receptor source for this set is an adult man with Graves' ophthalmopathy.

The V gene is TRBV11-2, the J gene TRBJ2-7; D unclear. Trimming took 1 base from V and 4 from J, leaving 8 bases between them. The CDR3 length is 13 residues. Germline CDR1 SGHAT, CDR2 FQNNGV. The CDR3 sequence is CASSLGPEYEQYF. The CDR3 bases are TGTGCCAGCAGCTTAGGTCCGGAGTACGAGCAGTACTTC.

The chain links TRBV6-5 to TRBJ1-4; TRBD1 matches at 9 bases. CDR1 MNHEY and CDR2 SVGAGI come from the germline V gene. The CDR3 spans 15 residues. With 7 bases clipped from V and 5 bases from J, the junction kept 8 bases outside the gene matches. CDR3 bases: TGTGCCAGCACCGGGACAGGGCTACCGAATGAAAAACTGTTTTTT. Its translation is CASTGTGLPNEKLFF.

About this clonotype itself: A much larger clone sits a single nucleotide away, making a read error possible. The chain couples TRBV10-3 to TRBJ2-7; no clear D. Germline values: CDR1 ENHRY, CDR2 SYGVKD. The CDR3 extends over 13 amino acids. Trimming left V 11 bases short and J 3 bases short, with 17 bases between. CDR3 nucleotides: TGTGCCGCGGCGGCCCAGAGTGGCTACGAGCAGTACTTC. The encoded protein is CAAAAQSGYEQYF.

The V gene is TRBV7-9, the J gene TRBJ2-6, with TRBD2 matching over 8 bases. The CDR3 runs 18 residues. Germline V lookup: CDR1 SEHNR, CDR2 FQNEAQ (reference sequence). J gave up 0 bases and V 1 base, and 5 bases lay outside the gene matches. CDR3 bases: TGTGCCAGCAGCTTAGGAGCGGGGGCCCTCTCTGGGGCCAACGTCCTGACTTTC. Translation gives CASSLGAGALSGANVLTF.

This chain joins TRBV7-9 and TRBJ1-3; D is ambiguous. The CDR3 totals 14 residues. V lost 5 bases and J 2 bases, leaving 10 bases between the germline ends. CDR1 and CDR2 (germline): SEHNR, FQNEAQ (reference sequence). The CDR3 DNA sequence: TGTGCCAGCAGCCAAGAGACGGCTGGAAACACCATATATTTT. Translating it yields CASSQETAGNTIYF.